This T cell receptor (beta chain) stems from a study of T cell repertoires in MIS-A myocarditis (dated by TCRdb to between 2021 and 2024). For CDR1 and CDR2, the germline V gene (reference sequence) lists MNHNY and SVGAGI. Counted from cysteine to phenylalanine, this CDR3 has 17 amino acids. Only the CDR3 region is kept as DNA, spanning 51 bases read in frame from base 1. V is trimmed back by 5 bases and J by 3 bases, and the junction contains 11 bases that no gene match accounts for. The QIAamp DNA FFPE kit was used to extract genomic DNA from formalin-fixed paraffin-embedded autopsy tissue. About this clone itself: Its antigen is currently not known. Base qualities are not provided; no much larger clone lies one nucleotide away.

Amplification of TCRbeta CDR3 regions relied on the immunoSEQ bias-controlled multiplex PCR, followed by high-throughput sequencing. The authors' pipeline ran thus. CDR3 sequences were collapsed and filtered by the immunoSEQ vendor pipeline to quantify abundance and frequency of each unique TCRbeta CDR3. Dominant CDR3 amino acid sequences were clustered with SARS-CoV-2-specific ImmuneCODE TCRbeta sequences by CD-HIT at a 90% global sequence identity threshold. Clones with frequencies of 0.1 to 1 were classed as hyperexpanded, and 0.01 to 0.1 as large. MiXCR was used to confirm CDR3 amino acid sequences and V and J gene assignments of dominant clones. The R stringdist package was used to calculate Levenshtein distances between the patient clonotypes and the ImmuneCODE hits. The source is immuneACCESS, and TCRdb retained only in-frame sequences with V and J called. Part of the clones is not carried over; for the studies checked, unresolved V genes explain less than half of this, and the remainder is unexplained. That table supplies the V and J calls and clone size; D and trimming were determined from the DNA. The sample contains some 12,000 clones, roughly four fifths of them found a single time. Clones ranked in the top ten supply around 29% of the sample.

Sequenced material: right ventricle heart tissue obtained at autopsy. The sample's cell subset or site, from its label and the paper: cardiac tissue sample (left or right ventricle, interventricular septum, or pericardium). This receptor was taken from a man between 18 and 35 years old with fulminant myocarditis from multisystem inflammatory syndrome in adults (MIS-A) after COVID-19. Recombination linked TRBV6-6 to TRBJ2-3, with 10 central nucleotides matching TRBD2. CDR3 protein: CASSREVAGGSTDTQYF. The bases read TGTGCCAGCAGTCGTGAGGTAGCGGGGGGCTCGACAGATACGCAGTATTTT.